This is a list of T cell receptor beta chains from one sample in a study of blood T cells in healthy people across ages. TCRdb itself ran the 5' RACE reads through MiXCR, one entry per CDR3 protein. This sample has 1.5 million to 2 million distinct CDR3 sequences; approximately 28% occur once, and the top ten carry roughly 8.2%. The sequenced material came from blood. The receptor set was obtained from a woman aged 30 to 39 in good health. Each CDR3 is given with its conserved first and last residue.

CASLKAGALSYEQYF,TRBJ2-7,TRBV5-5
CASSSGTTYGYTF,TRBJ1-2,TRBV7-3
CASSLQDRGSFPKYEQYF,TRBJ2-7,TRBV5-1
CAWTRGGLGNQPQHF,TRBJ1-5,TRBV30
CASSTQGAFSTDTQYF,TRBJ2-3,TRBV5-1
CSASDAGNQPQHF,TRBJ1-5,TRBV20-1
CSVPAGTAGPQFF,TRBJ2-1,TRBV29-1
CSTGGVYEQYF,TRBJ2-7,TRBV20-1
CSARDQGTESPLHF,TRBJ1-6,TRBV20-1
CASSVGAGGYEKLFF,TRBJ1-4,TRBV9
CASSLFGGREETQYF,TRBJ2-5,TRBV7-2
CASSGLAGALEQFF,TRBJ2-1,TRBV25-1
CASREQPQETQYF,TRBJ2-5,TRBV2
CASSLGDLEKLFF,TRBJ1-4,TRBV5-1
CACRELAKNIQYF,TRBJ2-4,TRBV12-3/TRBV12-4
CASSLEGYDYGYTF,TRBJ1-2,TRBV5-5
CASSFADPRDYGYTF,TRBJ1-2,TRBV12-3/TRBV12-4
CATSTGRSYGYTF,TRBJ1-2,TRBV15
CASSQDLAGPSYEQYF,TRBJ2-7,TRBV4-3
CASSPLGGSSGDEQFF,TRBJ2-1,TRBV18
CSAERAGGPISYEQYF,TRBJ2-7,TRBV20-1
CASSPQGYKNIQYF,TRBJ2-4,TRBV7-2
CASSPDSRGYTF,TRBJ1-2,TRBV3-1
CASSAAGLTYEQYF,TRBJ2-7,TRBV9
CASSWEGVNSPLHF,TRBJ1-6,TRBV5-1
CASSLAQYLGGASTDTQYF,TRBJ2-3,TRBV12-3/TRBV12-4
CASGLVLLDGTAYGYTF,TRBJ1-2,TRBV12-5
CSANRGPRSTSGLADEQYF,TRBJ2-7,TRBV20-1
CASSRDSLPDGYTF,TRBJ1-2,TRBV18
CASGTGEGTYGYTF,TRBJ1-2,TRBV12-3/TRBV12-4
CATSGWGASYNEQFF,TRBJ2-1,TRBV24-1
CSASYRLADYNEQFF,TRBJ2-1,TRBV20-1
CASSQGSPGLETYNEQYF,.,TRBV4-3
CASSPKGAGVNYGYTF,TRBJ1-2,TRBV7-2
CASSYGPTTGELFF,TRBJ2-2,TRBV6-5
CASSSGLVTSDEQFF,TRBJ2-1,TRBV7-3
CASSLVGGPQSPLHF,TRBJ1-6,TRBV7-2
CASRSGTGNQPQHF,TRBJ1-5,TRBV6-5
CSARDGDSSEQFF,TRBJ2-1,TRBV20-1
CASSASAGNTIYF,TRBJ1-3,TRBV6-5
CASSLASGRVYNEQFF,TRBJ2-1,TRBV7-2
CASSVEVRKYF,TRBJ2-7,TRBV2
CASRLGSAGANVLTF,TRBJ2-6,TRBV6-5
CASSFGQAGSNEKLFF,TRBJ1-4,TRBV5-1
CTSSLAREQETQYF,TRBJ2-5,TRBV7-9
CASSRGDRQEQYF,TRBJ2-7,TRBV7-9
CASSLRRLAGRTDTQYF,TRBJ2-3,TRBV7-2
CASSLGAGFSGANVLTF,TRBJ2-6,TRBV7-2
CASSQSRDSYTDTQYF,TRBJ2-3,TRBV4-3
CASSGLVDGYTF,TRBJ1-2,TRBV9
CASSASGGPLHEQYF,.,TRBV9
CSARSGREQYF,TRBJ2-7,TRBV20-1